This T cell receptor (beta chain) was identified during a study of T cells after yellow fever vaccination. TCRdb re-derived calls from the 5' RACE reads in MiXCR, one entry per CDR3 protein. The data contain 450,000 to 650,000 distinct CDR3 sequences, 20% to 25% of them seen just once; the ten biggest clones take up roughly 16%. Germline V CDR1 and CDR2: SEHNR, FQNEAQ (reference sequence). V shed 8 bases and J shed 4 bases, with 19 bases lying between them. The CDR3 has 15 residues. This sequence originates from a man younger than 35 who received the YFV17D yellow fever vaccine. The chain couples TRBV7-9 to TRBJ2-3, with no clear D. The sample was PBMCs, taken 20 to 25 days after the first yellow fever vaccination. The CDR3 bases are TGTGCCAGCCCTCCATCCGCTTCTCCGCCAGATACGCAGTATTTT. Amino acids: CASPPSASPPDTQYF. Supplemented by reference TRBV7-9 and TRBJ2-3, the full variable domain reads DTGVSQNPRHKITKRGQNVTFRCDPISEHNRLYWYRQTLGQGPEFLTYFQNEAQLEKSRLLSDRFSAERPKGSFSTLEIQRTEQGDSAMYLCASPPSASPPDTQYFGPGTRLTVL.